These T cell receptor beta chains were read from a single sample in a study of cytomegalovirus exposure and HLA in healthy donors. Assay used: immunoSEQ multiplex PCR; TCRdb lists only in-frame clones, some missing. There are 150,000 to 200,000 clones in the sample; about 69% occur only once, and about 2.9% lies in the top ten. The sequenced material came from PBMCs. The receptors shown here come from a male donor in good health and CMV-seronegative. The CDR3 runs from the conserved cysteine through the conserved F or W. A D gene is named only where the DNA matches it firmly. The listing skips clone size in some rows; elsewhere it reads once, few, many or a size class.

j_call v_call clone_size d_call cdr3_nt cdr3_aa
TRBJ1-2 TRBV28 . . TGTGCCAGCAGTTTAGATTACAGTTTCTATGGCTACACCTTC CASSLDYSFYGYTF
TRBJ1-5 TRBV7-2 . . TGTGCCAGCAGCTTCCTTACAGGGAGGGATCAGCCCCAGCATTTT CASSFLTGRDQPQHF
TRBJ2-3 TRBV28 . TRBD2 TGTGCCAGCAACCCTAGCGGAGCCACAGATACGCAGTATTTT CASNPSGATDTQYF
TRBJ1-6 TRBV25-1 . TRBD1 TGTGCCAGCAGTCCGGAGGGGGCCCATAATTCACCCCTCCACTTT CASSPEGAHNSPLHF
TRBJ1-5 TRBV6-5 . TRBD1 TGTGCCAGCAGTCCTACGCAGGGGGCGGATCAGCCCCAGCATTTT CASSPTQGADQPQHF
TRBJ1-2 TRBV6-5 . . TGTGCCAGCAGTTACTCGAGTATCGTTAACTATGGCTACACCTTC CASSYSSIVNYGYTF
TRBJ1-1 TRBV28 . . TGTGCCAGCAGTCCACGACAGTACACTGAAGCTTTCTTT CASSPRQYTEAFF
TRBJ2-1 TRBV9 few . TGTGCCAGCAGCGTAGAGGGACATCCGAACAATGAGCAGTTCTTC CASSVEGHPNNEQFF
TRBJ2-7 TRBV30 . TRBD1 TGTGCCTGGAGCCCTGGACAGGCTAACTACGAGCAGTACTTC CAWSPGQANYEQYF
TRBJ1-1 TRBV6-6 . . TGTGCCAGCAGGCCAAAAACAGGGTTCGGCACTGAAGCTTTCTTT CASRPKTGFGTEAFF
TRBJ2-1 TRBV7-6 . TRBD2 TGTGCCAGCAGCCCCACTAGCGGAACCTCCTACAATGAGCAGTTCTTC CASSPTSGTSYNEQFF
TRBJ1-1 TRBV6-5 . . TGTGCCAGCAGTCTCTTACAGGGTGAAGCTTTCTTT CASSLLQGEAFF
TRBJ2-5 TRBV10-3 . . TGTGCCATCAGTGCGCTGGCCCAAGAGACCCAGTACTTC CAISALAQETQYF
TRBJ1-5 TRBV19 . . TGTGCCAGTAGTGGGGGGAGGGTCGATCAGCCCCAGCATTTT CASSGGRVDQPQHF
TRBJ2-3 TRBV5-1 . . TGCGCCAGCAGCTTAAGGGCCCCAGGGACAGATACGCAGTATTTT CASSLRAPGTDTQYF
TRBJ1-5 TRBV6-5 . . TGTGCCAGCAGTCCGAGACAGGCCTTCAATCAGCCCCAGCATTTT CASSPRQAFNQPQHF
TRBJ2-7 TRBV11-1 . . TGTGCCAGCAGCCGAGACAGGTACGAGCAGTACTTC CASSRDRYEQYF
TRBJ2-5 TRBV5-8 . TRBD1 TGTGCCAGCAGCTTGGCCGGACAGGGCCAAGAGACCCAGTACTTC CASSLAGQGQETQYF
TRBJ2-7 TRBV7-7 . . TGTGCCAGCAGCTTAGGTCTATCCTACGAGCAGTACTTC CASSLGLSYEQYF
TRBJ2-7 TRBV10-3 . TRBD2 TGTGCCATCAGTGGTACTAGCGCTGGCGAGCAGTACTTC CAISGTSAGEQYF
TRBJ1-1 TRBV19 . TRBD1 TGTGCCAGTAGTTCAACCGGGACAGTATCCACTGAAGCTTTCTTT CASSSTGTVSTEAFF
TRBJ1-5 TRBV25-1 . TRBD1 TGTGCCAGCAGTACCGGGACAGGGGAGGGCAATCAGCCCCAGCATTTT CASSTGTGEGNQPQHF
TRBJ2-1 TRBV4-1 few TRBD2 TGCGCCAGCAGCCATTCTTGGAGCGGGAGGGCCAATGAGCAGTTCTTC CASSHSWSGRANEQFF
TRBJ1-2 TRBV6-6 few . TGTGCCAGCAGTTACGGGCAGGCCGGTGCCCGAAGCCGGATTTTC CASSYGQAGARSRIF
TRBJ1-2 TRBV5-1 medium-sized TRBD1 TGCGCCAGCAGCCCGACGACAGGGACAGCTGGCTACACCTTC CASSPTTGTAGYTF
TRBJ1-5 TRBV6-5 few . TGTGCCAGCAGCCGAACAGAAACCAGCAATCAGCCCCAGCATTTT CASSRTETSNQPQHF
TRBJ1-1 TRBV30 once TRBD1 TGTGCCTGGACAACAGGGGAGAACACTGAAGCTTTCTTT CAWTTGENTEAFF
TRBJ2-3 TRBV7-9 . TRBD2 TGTGCCAGCAGCTTACTGACGGGGGGAACGACAGATACGCAGTATTTT CASSLLTGGTTDTQYF
TRBJ2-7 TRBV7-6 . TRBD2 TGTGCCAGCAGCCGAAACCCCGGGACTAGCGGGGGATCCTCCTACGAGCAGTACTTC CASSRNPGTSGGSSYEQYF
TRBJ1-1 TRBV6-1 . . TGTGCCAGCATCTACAGTAACACTGAAGCTTTCTTT CASIYSNTEAFF
TRBJ2-5 TRBV6-6 . . TGTGCCAGCAGTACCCCCTTTGCGCGGGACCAAGAGACCCAGTACTTC CASSTPFARDQETQYF
TRBJ2-3 TRBV6-1 . . TGTGCCAGCAGTGAATGGTCGGGGGCAGATACGCAGTATTTT CASSEWSGADTQYF
TRBJ1-2 TRBV28 . . TGTGCCAGCTCTTTAAGGCGGTCATCCGGCTACACCTTC CASSLRRSSGYTF
TRBJ1-5 TRBV6-6 . . TGTGCCAGCAGTTACAGGACAGCTGATCAGCCCCAGCATTTT CASSYRTADQPQHF
TRBJ2-5 TRBV18 . TRBD1 TGTGCCAGCTCTTCCGGGACAGGGGGAGAGACCCAGTACTTC CASSSGTGGETQYF
TRBJ1-1 TRBV19 few . TGTGCCAGTAGTATATTGTCCCCGGACATACTCTACAACACTGAAGCTTTCTTT CASSILSPDILYNTEAFF
TRBJ1-1 TRBV2 . . TGTGCCAGCAGAGCGGACCCCGAAGCTTTCTTT CASRADPEAFF
TRBJ1-2 TRBV28 . TRBD1 TGTGCCAGCATCAAAGACAGGGATGGTGGCTACACCTTC CASIKDRDGGYTF
TRBJ1-1 TRBV6-5 . TRBD1 TGTGCCAGCAGTTATCCCGGGACAGGCCGAGCCACTGAAGCTTTCTTT CASSYPGTGRATEAFF
TRBJ1-1 TRBV28 . TRBD1 TGTGCCAGCGGCTACAGGGGGATCACTGAAGCTTTCTTT CASGYRGITEAFF
TRBJ1-1 TRBV28 many . TGTGCCAGCAGTTTCCCCACAGAGAACACTGAAGCTTTCTTT CASSFPTENTEAFF
TRBJ2-5 TRBV6-6 . . TGTGCCAGCAGTTACTCCCGACAGATATCACAAGAGACCCAGTACTTC CASSYSRQISQETQYF
TRBJ2-3 TRBV19 few . TGTGCCAGTAGCCGTTGGGCTACGCAGTATTTT CASSRWATQYF
TRBJ2-7 TRBV5-1 few TRBD2 TGCGCCAGCAGCTTGGATAGCGGGAGGTTTACGGAGCAGTACTTC CASSLDSGRFTEQYF
TRBJ1-5 TRBV7-9 few . TGTGCCAGCAGCTTAGGAGCAGCTACAGGAGCCCAGCATTTT CASSLGAATGAQHF
TRBJ1-3 TRBV4-1 . TRBD1 TGCGCCAGCAGCCGCCCGAGCAAGGGGGCTGAGGGAAACACCATATATTTT CASSRPSKGAEGNTIYF
TRBJ2-1 TRBV6-6 . TRBD1 TGTGCCAGCAGTTATGGGACAGGGACCTACAATGAGCAGTTCTTC CASSYGTGTYNEQFF
TRBJ1-1 TRBV6-5 . . TGTGCCAGCAGTGAACCTGTGGGGAGGACTGAAGCTTTCTTT CASSEPVGRTEAFF
TRBJ2-1 TRBV4-1 . TRBD2 TGCGCCAGCAGCCAAGACGTACTAGCGGGGGGGCGCTACAATGAGCAGTTCTTC CASSQDVLAGGRYNEQFF
TRBJ1-5 TRBV27 . . TGTGCCAGCAGTTTACCTGGGAGGCCCCAGCATTTT CASSLPGRPQHF
TRBJ1-4 TRBV4-3 . . TGCGCCAGCAGCGGTCGAGGGGGTCTGGAAAAACTGTTTTTT CASSGRGGLEKLFF
TRBJ2-1 TRBV9 . . TGTGCCAGCAGCACCCAGGGCTATGAGCAGTTCTTC CASSTQGYEQFF
TRBJ2-7 TRBV19 . . TGTGCCAGCGGGGGAACGGGAGAGCAGTACTTC CASGGTGEQYF